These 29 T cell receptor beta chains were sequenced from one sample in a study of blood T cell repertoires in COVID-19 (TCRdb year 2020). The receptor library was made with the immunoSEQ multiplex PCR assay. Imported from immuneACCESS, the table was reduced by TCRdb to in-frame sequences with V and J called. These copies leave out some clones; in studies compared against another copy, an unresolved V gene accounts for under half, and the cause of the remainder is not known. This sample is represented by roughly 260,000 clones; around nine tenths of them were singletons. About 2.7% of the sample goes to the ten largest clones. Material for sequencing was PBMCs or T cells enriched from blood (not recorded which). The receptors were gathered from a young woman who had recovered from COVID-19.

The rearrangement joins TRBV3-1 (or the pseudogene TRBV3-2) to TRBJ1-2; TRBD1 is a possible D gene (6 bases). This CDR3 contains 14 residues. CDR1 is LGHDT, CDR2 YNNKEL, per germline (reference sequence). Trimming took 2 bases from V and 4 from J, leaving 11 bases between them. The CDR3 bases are TGTGCCAGCAGCCAACGGGGAGGGGGCTATGGCTACACCTTC. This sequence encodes CASSQRGGGYGYTF.

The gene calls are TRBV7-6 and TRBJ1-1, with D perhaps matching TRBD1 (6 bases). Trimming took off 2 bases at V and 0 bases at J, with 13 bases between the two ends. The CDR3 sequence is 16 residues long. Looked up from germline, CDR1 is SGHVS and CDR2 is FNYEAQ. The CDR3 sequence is CASSLSSGTMNTEAFF. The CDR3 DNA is TGTGCCAGCAGCTTATCGTCCGGGACAATGAACACTGAAGCTTTCTTT.

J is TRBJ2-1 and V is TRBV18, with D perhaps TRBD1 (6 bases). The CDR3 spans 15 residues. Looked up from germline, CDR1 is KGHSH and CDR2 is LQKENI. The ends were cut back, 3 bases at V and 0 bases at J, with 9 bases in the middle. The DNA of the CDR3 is TGTGCCAGCTCACCCACACAGGGCTCCTACAATGAGCAGTTCTTC. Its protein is CASSPTQGSYNEQFF.

The DNA for the CDR3 is TGTGCCAGCAGCCAAGAATGGGGAGGGGGAGGTACTGAAGCTTTCTTT. As protein: CASSQEWGGGGTEAFF. The rearrangement joins TRBV3-1 (or the pseudogene TRBV3-2) to TRBJ1-1; maybe TRBD1 (6 bases). The V gene lost 0 bases and the J gene lost 5 bases, with 16 bases spanning the gap. Germline CDR1 LGHDT, CDR2 YNNKEL (reference sequence). This CDR3 has 16 amino acids.

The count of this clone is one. The CDR3 nucleotides read TGCAGCGTACCCCAAGCGGGAGGAATCACAGATACGCAGTATTTT. It is translated as CSVPQAGGITDTQYF. The chain has TRBV29-1 and TRBJ2-3; TRBD2 matches 9 bases. The CDR3 runs to 15 residues. V lost 6 bases, J lost 2 bases, and 9 bases stayed unmatched. Germline values: CDR1 SQVTM, CDR2 ANQGSEA.

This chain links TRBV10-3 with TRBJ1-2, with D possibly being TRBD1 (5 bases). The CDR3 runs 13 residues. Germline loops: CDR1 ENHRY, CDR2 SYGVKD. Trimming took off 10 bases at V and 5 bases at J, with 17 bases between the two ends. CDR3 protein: CATQTVVGYGYTF. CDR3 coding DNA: TGTGCCACACAGACAGTAGTAGGGTATGGCTACACCTTC.

CDR3 coding DNA: TGTGCCATCGGGGTTACTGGACAGACTGAAGCTTTCTTT. It translates to CAIGVTGQTEAFF. This chain uses TRBV2 with TRBJ1-1; D perhaps matches TRBD1 (6 bases). From germline, CDR1 is SNHLY and CDR2 FYNNEI. Trimming shortened V by 10 bases and J by 5 bases, and 17 bases separated the two germline ends. The CDR3 sequence is 13 residues long.

For the CDR3, the DNA is TGTGCCTGGAGTGTACCGGCAGGGCCATACTCTGGGGCCAACGTCCTGACTTTC. Amino acids: CAWSVPAGPYSGANVLTF. The chain employs TRBV30 and TRBJ2-6; maybe TRBD1 (5 bases). V gave up 0 bases and J gave up 0 bases, with 15 bases separating them. CDR3 size: 18 residues. Germline V gene sequence: CDR1 GTSNPN, CDR2 SVGIG (reference sequence).

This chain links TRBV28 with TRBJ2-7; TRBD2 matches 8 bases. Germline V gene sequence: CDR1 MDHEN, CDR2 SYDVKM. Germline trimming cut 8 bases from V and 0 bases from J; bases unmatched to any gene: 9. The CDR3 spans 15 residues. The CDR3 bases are TGTGCCAGCGCGGGGGGTATCCGGGCCTCCTACGAGCAGTACTTC. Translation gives CASAGGIRASYEQYF.

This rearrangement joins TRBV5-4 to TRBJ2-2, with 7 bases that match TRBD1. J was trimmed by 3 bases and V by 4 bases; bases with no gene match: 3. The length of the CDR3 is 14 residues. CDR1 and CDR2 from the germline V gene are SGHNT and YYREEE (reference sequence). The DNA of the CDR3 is TGTGCCAGCAGCCCGACAGGGTACACCGGGGAGCTGTTTTTT. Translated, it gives CASSPTGYTGELFF.

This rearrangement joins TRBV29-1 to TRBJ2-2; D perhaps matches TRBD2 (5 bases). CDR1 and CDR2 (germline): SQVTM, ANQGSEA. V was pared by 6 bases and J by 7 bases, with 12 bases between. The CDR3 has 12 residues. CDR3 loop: CSVVEAGGELFF. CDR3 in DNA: TGCAGCGTAGTCGAGGCGGGCGGGGAGCTGTTTTTT.

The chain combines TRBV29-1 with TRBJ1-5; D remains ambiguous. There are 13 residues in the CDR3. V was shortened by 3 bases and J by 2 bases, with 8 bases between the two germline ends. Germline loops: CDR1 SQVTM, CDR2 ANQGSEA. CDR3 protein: CSVDSNGNQPQHF. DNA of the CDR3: TGCAGCGTTGACAGTAACGGCAATCAGCCCCAGCATTTT.

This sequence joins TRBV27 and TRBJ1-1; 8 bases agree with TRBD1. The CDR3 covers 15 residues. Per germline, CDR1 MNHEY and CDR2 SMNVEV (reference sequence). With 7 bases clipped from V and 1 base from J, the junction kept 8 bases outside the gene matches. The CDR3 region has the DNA TGTGCCAGCACCCTTTCCGGGACAGGGAACACTGAAGCTTTCTTT. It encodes CASTLSGTGNTEAFF.

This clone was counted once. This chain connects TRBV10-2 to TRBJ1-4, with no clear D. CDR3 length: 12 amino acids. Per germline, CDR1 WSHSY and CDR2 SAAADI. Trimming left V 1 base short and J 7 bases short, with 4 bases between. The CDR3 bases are TGCGCCAGCAGTGAGTACAGTGAAAAACTGTTTTTT. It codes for CASSEYSEKLFF.

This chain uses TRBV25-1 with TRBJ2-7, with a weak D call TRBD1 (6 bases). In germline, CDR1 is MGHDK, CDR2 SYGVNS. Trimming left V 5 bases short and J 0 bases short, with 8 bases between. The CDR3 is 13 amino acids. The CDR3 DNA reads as TGTGCCAGCAGTCGGGACAACTCCTACGAGCAGTACTTC. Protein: CASSRDNSYEQYF.

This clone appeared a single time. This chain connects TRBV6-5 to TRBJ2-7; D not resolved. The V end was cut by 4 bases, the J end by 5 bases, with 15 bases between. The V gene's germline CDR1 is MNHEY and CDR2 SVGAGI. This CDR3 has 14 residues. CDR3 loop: CASSSDLVLNEQYF. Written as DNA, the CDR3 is TGTGCCAGCAGTTCCGACCTCGTACTAAACGAGCAGTACTTC.

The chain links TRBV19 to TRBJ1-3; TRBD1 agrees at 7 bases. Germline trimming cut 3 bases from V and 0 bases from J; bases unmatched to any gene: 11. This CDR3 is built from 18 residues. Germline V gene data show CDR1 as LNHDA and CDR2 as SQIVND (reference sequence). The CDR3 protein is CASSIRRTGRYSGNTIYF. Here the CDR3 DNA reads TGTGCCAGTAGTATTCGAAGGACAGGCCGGTACTCTGGAAACACCATATATTTT.

CDR3 coding DNA: TGTGCCAGCAGTTTCCTAGCGGACTACTACGAGCAGTACTTC. Translated: CASSFLADYYEQYF. The chain carries TRBV27 and TRBJ2-7; 7 bases map to TRBD2. Germline V gene data show CDR1 as MNHEY and CDR2 as SMNVEV (reference sequence). The CDR3 sequence is 14 residues long. V shed 3 bases and J 3 bases; nucleotides not matched to a gene: 5.

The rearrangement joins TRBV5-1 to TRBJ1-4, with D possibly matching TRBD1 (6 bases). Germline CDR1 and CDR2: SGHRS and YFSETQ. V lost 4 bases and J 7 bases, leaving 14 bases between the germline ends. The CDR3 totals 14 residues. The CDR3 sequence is CASSQTGYSEKLFF. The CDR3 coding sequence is TGCGCCAGCAGCCAAACAGGGTACAGTGAAAAACTGTTTTTT.

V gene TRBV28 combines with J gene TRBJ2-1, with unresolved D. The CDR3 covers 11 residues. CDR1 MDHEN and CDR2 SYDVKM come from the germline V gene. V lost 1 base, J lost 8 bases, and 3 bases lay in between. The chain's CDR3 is CASSLSHEQFF. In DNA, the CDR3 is TGTGCCAGCAGTTTATCTCATGAGCAGTTCTTC. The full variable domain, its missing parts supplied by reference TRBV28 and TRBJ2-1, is DVKVTQSSRYLVKRTGEKVFLECVQDMDHENMFWYRQDPGLGLRLIYFSYDVKMKEKGDIPEGYSVSREKKERFSLILESASTNQTSMYLCASSLSHEQFFGPGTRLTVL.

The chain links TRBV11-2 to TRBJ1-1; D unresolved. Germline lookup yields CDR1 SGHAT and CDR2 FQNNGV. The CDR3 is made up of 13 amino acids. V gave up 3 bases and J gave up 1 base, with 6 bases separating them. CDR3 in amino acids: CASSFNKNTEAFF. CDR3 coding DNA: TGTGCCAGCAGCTTTAACAAGAACACTGAAGCTTTCTTT.

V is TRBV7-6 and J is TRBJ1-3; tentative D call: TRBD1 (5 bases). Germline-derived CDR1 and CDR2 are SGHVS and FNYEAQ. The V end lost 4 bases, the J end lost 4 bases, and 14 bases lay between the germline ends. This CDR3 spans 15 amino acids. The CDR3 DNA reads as TGTGCCAGCAGCTCTACAGGATCGGCCGGAAACACCATATATTTT. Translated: CASSSTGSAGNTIYF.

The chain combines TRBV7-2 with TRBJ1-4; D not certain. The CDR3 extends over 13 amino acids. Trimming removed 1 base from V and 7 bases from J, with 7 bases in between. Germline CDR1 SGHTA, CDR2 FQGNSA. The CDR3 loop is CASSLDYIEKLFF. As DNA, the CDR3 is TGTGCCAGCAGCTTAGACTATATTGAAAAACTGTTTTTT.

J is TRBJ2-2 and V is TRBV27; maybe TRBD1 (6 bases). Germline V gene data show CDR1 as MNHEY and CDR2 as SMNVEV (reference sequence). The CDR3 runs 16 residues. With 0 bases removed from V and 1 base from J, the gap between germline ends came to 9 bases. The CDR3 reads CASSLSWTVNTGELFF. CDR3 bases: TGTGCCAGCAGTTTATCGTGGACAGTGAACACCGGGGAGCTGTTTTTT.

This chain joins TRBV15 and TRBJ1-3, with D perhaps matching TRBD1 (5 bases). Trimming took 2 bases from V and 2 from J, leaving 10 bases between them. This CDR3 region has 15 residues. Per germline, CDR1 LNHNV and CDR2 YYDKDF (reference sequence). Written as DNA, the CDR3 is TGTGCCACCAGCAGACTGGGGCTAGCTGGAAACACCATATATTTT. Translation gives CATSRLGLAGNTIYF.

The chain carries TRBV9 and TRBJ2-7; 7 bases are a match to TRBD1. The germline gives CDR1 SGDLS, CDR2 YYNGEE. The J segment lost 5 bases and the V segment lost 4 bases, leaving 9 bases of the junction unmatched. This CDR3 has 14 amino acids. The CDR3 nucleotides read TGTGCCAGCAGCCCAGGGGACAGTCCAAACGAGCAGTACTTC. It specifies CASSPGDSPNEQYF. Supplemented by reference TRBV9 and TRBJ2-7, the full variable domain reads DSGVTQTPKHLITATGQRVTLRCSPRSGDLSVYWYQQSLDQGLQFLIQYYNGEERAKGNILERFSAQQFPDLHSELNLSSLELGDSALYFCASSPGDSPNEQYFGPGTRLTVT.

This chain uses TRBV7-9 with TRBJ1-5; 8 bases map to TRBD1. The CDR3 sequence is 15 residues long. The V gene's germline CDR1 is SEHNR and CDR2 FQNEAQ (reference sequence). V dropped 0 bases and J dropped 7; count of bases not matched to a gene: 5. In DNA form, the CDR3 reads TGTGCCAGCAGCTTAGCTGGACAGGGAGGACAGCCCCAGCATTTT. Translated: CASSLAGQGGQPQHF.

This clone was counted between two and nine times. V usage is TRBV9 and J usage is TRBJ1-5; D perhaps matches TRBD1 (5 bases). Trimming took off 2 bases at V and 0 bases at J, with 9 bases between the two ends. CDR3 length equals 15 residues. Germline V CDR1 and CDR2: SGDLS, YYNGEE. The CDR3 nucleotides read TGTGCCAGCAGCGTGGGGGGTTCTAGCAATCAGCCCCAGCATTTT. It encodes CASSVGGSSNQPQHF.

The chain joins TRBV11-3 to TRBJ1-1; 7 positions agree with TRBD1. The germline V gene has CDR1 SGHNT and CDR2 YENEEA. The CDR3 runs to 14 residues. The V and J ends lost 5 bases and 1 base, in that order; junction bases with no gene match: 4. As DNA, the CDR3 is TGTGCCAGCAGCCCCCGACAGGGGAACACTGAAGCTTTCTTT. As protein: CASSPRQGNTEAFF.